These T cell receptor beta chains were read from a single sample in a study of blood T cell repertoires in COVID-19. Repertoires were generated with immunoSEQ multiplex PCR, while TCRdb's copy carries only in-frame clones and drops some. This repertoire shows under 250,000 clones, roughly 80% found once; its top ten account for 4% to 5.5%. The sequenced sample was peripheral blood. The receptor set was obtained from a man aged 45-65 years with active or convalescent COVID-19. Each CDR3 is given without its conserved first and last residue.

V	J	length	CDR3
TRBV30	TRBJ1-2	11	ACDSGENYGYT
TRBV5-1	TRBJ1-2	14	ASSSRRGQGNYGYT
TRBV7-8	TRBJ1-2	13	ASSRGTEANYGYT
TRBV19	TRBJ1-5	11	ASSVLGNQPQH
TRBV19	TRBJ2-2	12	ASSIWGDTGELF
TRBV4-2	TRBJ2-3	13	ASSQDPGGTDTQY
TRBV5-1	TRBJ2-1	17	ASSLTTAEGQGIRNEQF
TRBV5-1	TRBJ1-1	12	ASSPGQGATEAF
TRBV19	TRBJ1-6	13	ASSPQGAQASPLH
TRBV30	TRBJ1-2	10	AWTGGDYGYT
TRBV2	TRBJ1-2	11	ASTANRIYGYT
TRBV9	TRBJ2-3	14	ASSSRLAGETDTQY
TRBV11-2	TRBJ2-1	13	ASSPGTIGYNEQF
TRBV19	TRBJ1-1	14	ASSIDRVTVATEAF
TRBV28	TRBJ1-2	12	ASRGGAQYYGYT
TRBV5-1	TRBJ1-3	13	ASSTGGQAGNTIY
TRBV9	TRBJ1-1	12	ASSSRDQNTEAF
TRBV7-9	TRBJ1-2	11	ASSLGQDYGYT
TRBV5-4	TRBJ2-4	14	ASSLGQARAKNIQY
TRBV7-2	TRBJ1-1	12	ASSPQGSVTEAF
TRBV12-3/TRBV12-4	TRBJ1-1	11	ASRPGVSTEAF
TRBV2	TRBJ1-4	13	ASSETGTGREKLF
TRBV5-4	TRBJ2-5	11	ASSLGAGETQY
TRBV6-5	TRBJ1-6	13	ASRPDRGLYSPLH
TRBV5-6	TRBJ1-4	12	ASSRGLLNEKLF
TRBV11-2	TRBJ2-3	15	ASSYAGGRRTADTQY
TRBV19	TRBJ1-1	11	ASSQANRREAF
TRBV5-1	TRBJ1-1	10	ASSGQTAEAF
TRBV9	TRBJ2-1	11	ASSPQPGNEQF
TRBV30	TRBJ1-2	12	AWSVRGPNYGYT